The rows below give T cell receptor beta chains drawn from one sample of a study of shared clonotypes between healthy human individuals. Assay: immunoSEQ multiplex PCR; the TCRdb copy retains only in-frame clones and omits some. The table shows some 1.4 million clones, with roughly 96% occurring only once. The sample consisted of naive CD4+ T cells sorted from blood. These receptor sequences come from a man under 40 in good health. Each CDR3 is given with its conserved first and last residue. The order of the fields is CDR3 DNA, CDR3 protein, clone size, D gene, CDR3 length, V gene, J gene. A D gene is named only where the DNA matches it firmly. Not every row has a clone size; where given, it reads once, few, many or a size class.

TGTGCCAGCAGTGAGACACGGTATGGCTACACCTTC	CASSETRYGYTF	once	-	12	TRBV6-1	TRBJ1-2
TGTGCCACCAGCAAGGCTACAGGGTACGGCTACACCTTC	CATSKATGYGYTF	-	-	13	TRBV15	TRBJ1-2
TGTGCCAGCAGTGAAACTAGGATTCCGCAGTTCTTC	CASSETRIPQFF	-	-	12	TRBV25-1	TRBJ2-1
TGTGCCAGCAGCCTAGCGGGGAACTCCTACAATGAGCAGTTCTTC	CASSLAGNSYNEQFF	-	TRBD2	15	TRBV7-9	TRBJ2-1
TGCGCCAGCACCGAAGGGGGGACACTTTCCTACGAGCAGTACTTC	CASTEGGTLSYEQYF	-	-	15	TRBV5-1	TRBJ2-7
TGTGCCAGCAGTTTATTGGGGGGCGAGTTGAATGAGCAGTTCTTC	CASSLLGGELNEQFF	once	-	15	TRBV27	TRBJ2-1
TGTGCCAGCAGCTTGCATAACAGCAATCTTGAGCAGTACTTC	CASSLHNSNLEQYF	-	-	14	TRBV5-5	TRBJ2-7
TGTGCCAGCAGTCGTGGGCGGGACTACCACAATGAGCAGTTCTTC	CASSRGRDYHNEQFF	-	TRBD2	15	TRBV28	TRBJ2-1
TGTGCCAGCTCACTACAGGGGATAAGCACAGATACGCAGTATTTT	CASSLQGISTDTQYF	-	TRBD1	15	TRBV18	TRBJ2-3
TGCGCCAGCAGCTTCGGGACAGCTTACACAGATACGCAGTATTTT	CASSFGTAYTDTQYF	-	TRBD1	15	TRBV5-1	TRBJ2-3
TGTGCCAGCTCACCTGGGGACATCTCCTACAATGAGCAGTTCTTC	CASSPGDISYNEQFF	-	-	15	TRBV18	TRBJ2-1
TGTGCCAGCAGCTCCGGACTAGCGGGACTCTCCGGGGAGCTGTTTTTT	CASSSGLAGLSGELFF	-	TRBD2	16	TRBV7-3	TRBJ2-2
TGTGCCAGCAGCGGGATAGCGGGAGGTACAGATACGCAGTATTTT	CASSGIAGGTDTQYF	-	TRBD2	15	TRBV7-6	TRBJ2-3